What follows is one T cell receptor (beta chain) and its context. The antigen is undetermined. The CDR3 is 10 amino acids. V lost 5 bases and J lost 10, with 6 bases in between. TCRdb independently ran MiXCR on the reads; one entry per CDR3 protein. Seen here are 250,000 to 400,000 distinct CDR3 sequences, roughly 25% observed once, and the top ten hold 13%. The entry originates in a study of T cell repertoires in cytomegalovirus infection. The sequence was obtained from a human donor in good health (CMV status not recorded). Some clones in this sample may be carry-over from other donors' samples. Specimen: cultured PBMCs, collected from culture after CMV antigen stimulation. The chain combines TRBV12-3 or TRBV12-4 with TRBJ2-1; no clear D gene. CDR3 DNA sequence: TGTGCCAGCAGTGGTAAGGAGCAGTTCTTC. Protein product: CASSGKEQFF.